The T cell receptor beta chain under discussion was sequenced for a study of blood T cell repertoires in COVID-19. As for the study in general: PBMCs, B-cell-depleted T cells, or T cells provided the cDNA or gDNA that made up the material.

Seattle patients were enrolled during active infection and followed longitudinally. TCRdb's copy holds only in-frame clones and misses some; the assay was immunoSEQ multiplex PCR. This sample has about 500,000 clones; 85% to 90% occur once, and the top ten carry around 7.8%. Trimming cost V 5 bases and J 5 bases; bases outside gene matches: 4. Germline V lookup: CDR1 ENHRY, CDR2 SYGVKD. CDR3 size: 14 residues. The chain joins TRBV10-3 to TRBJ2-3, with TRBD2 matching 10 bases. The origin of this receptor is a woman aged 50 to 60 with COVID-19, enrolled during active disease. The material sequenced was peripheral blood. The CDR3: CAISSGGAGDTQYF. The CDR3 DNA reads as TGTGCCATCAGTAGCGGGGGGGCCGGAGATACGCAGTATTTT.